This section outlines one T cell receptor (beta chain) sequence together with its context. The investigators split CD4+ cells into a CD45RA+ naive subset and a CD45RA-negative memory subset. The source of the sample is a study of shared clonotypes between healthy human individuals. The CDR3 is 13 amino acids. Trimming took 6 bases from V and 4 from J, leaving 12 bases between them. Germline assignment: CDR1 MNHEY and CDR2 SVGAGI. Assay: immunoSEQ multiplex PCR; the TCRdb copy retains only in-frame clones and omits some. This table holds about 1.5 million clones, 98% found once. Sequenced material: naive CD4+ T cells sorted from blood. Regarding subset: CD45RA+ positively selected. This receptor was taken from a young man in good health. V gene TRBV6-5 combines with J gene TRBJ1-1; D call uncertain. CDR3 residues: CASRAVLGTEAFF. The CDR3, as DNA: TGTGCCAGCAGGGCGGTTTTGGGCACTGAAGCTTTCTTT.